This T cell receptor beta chain was recorded in a study of blood T cells in healthy people across ages. The CDR3 runs to 15 residues. Trimming removed 4 bases at V and 4 bases at J, with 17 bases between. The germline gives CDR1 SGHNT, CDR2 YYREEE (reference sequence). Points from the study as a whole: Per million T cells, TCR beta diversity dropped roughly linearly as age increased.

Sample-barcoded 5' priming and a J-beta primer mix drove a second PCR of roughly 7 to 11 cycles. TCRdb passed the 5' RACE reads through MiXCR, listing each CDR3 protein once. The top ten hold roughly 25% of the sample, which has about 900,000 distinct CDR3 sequences, approximately 65% seen once. In regard to this clonotype: The antigen remains unidentified.

The sequence derives from a man aged 25 to 40 in good health. The specimen sequenced was blood. The chain joins TRBV5-4 to TRBJ1-2; tentatively, D is TRBD1 (5 bases). DNA of the CDR3: TGTGCCAGCAGCCCCACCCGGGGCGAAGGCTATGGCTACACCTTC. Translation gives CASSPTRGEGYGYTF.